A selection of T cell receptor beta chains follows, all from one sample in a study of blood T cell repertoires in COVID-19. Sequencing used immunoSEQ multiplex PCR; TCRdb keeps in-frame clones, though not all of them. The table shows some 300,000 clones, with 89% occurring only once. Sequencing was performed on PBMCs or T cells enriched from blood (not recorded which). The receptor source for this set is a woman aged 45-65 years who had been exposed to COVID-19. Both conserved end residues are part of each CDR3. A D gene is named only where the DNA matches it firmly.

>TRBV28|TRBD1|TRBJ2-4
TGTGCCAGCTGCCCGGGACAGGAAAACATTCAGTACTTC
CASCPGQENIQYF
>TRBV19|TRBD2|TRBJ2-1
TGTGCCAGTAGTATAGGTACCGGGACTAGCGGGGGGAGATACAATGAGCAGTTCTTC
CASSIGTGTSGGRYNEQFF
>TRBV7-2|-|TRBJ1-1
TGTGCCAGTCGCCGGGGGGGGGACACTGAAGCTTTCTTT
CASRRGGDTEAFF
>TRBV24-1|-|TRBJ1-1
TGTGCCACCAGTGAGGGGCGGCAAGCTTTCTTT
CATSEGRQAFF
>TRBV30|-|TRBJ2-7
TGTGCCTGGTCTACCCGGTCAGGGGCCGAGCAGTACTTC
CAWSTRSGAEQYF
>TRBV7-2|TRBD1|TRBJ1-4
TGTGCCAGCAGCTTAGCGGCCAGGGGGGTATCTAATGAAAAACTGTTTTTT
CASSLAARGVSNEKLFF
>TRBV6-1|TRBD1|TRBJ2-7
TGTGCCAGCAGTGCCCAGGGACAGTACCGCTCCTACGAGCAGTACTTC
CASSAQGQYRSYEQYF
>TRBV7-9|TRBD1|TRBJ1-6
TGTGCCAGCAGCTTAACGGGACAGGGGGCTTCACCCCTCCACTTT
CASSLTGQGASPLHF
>TRBV27|-|TRBJ2-2
TGTGCCAGCAGTCCCCTCGGTATCTTCACCGGGGAGCTGTTTTTT
CASSPLGIFTGELFF
>TRBV3-1/TRBV3-2|-|TRBJ1-5
TGTGCCAGCAGCCAAGATCTTCCAGGGAATTTTCAGCCCCAGCATTTT
CASSQDLPGNFQPQHF
>TRBV19|-|TRBJ2-1
TGTGCCAGTAGTATAGGTCAGACAAGACGCTCCTACAATGAGCAGTTCTTC
CASSIGQTRRSYNEQFF
>TRBV3-1/TRBV3-2|TRBD2|TRBJ2-5
TGTGCCAGCAGCCACTGGACTAGCGGCCAAGAGACCCAGTACTTC
CASSHWTSGQETQYF
>TRBV4-1|-|TRBJ2-1
TGCGCCAGCAGCCAAGCAAATACTAGAAGCCGCTCCAATGAGCAGTTCTTC
CASSQANTRSRSNEQFF
>TRBV24-1|TRBD2|TRBJ2-7
TGTGCCACCAGTGACCCGACTAGCGGGAGCTACGAGCAGTACTTC
CATSDPTSGSYEQYF
>TRBV7-2|-|TRBJ2-7
TGTGCCAGCAGCACTACCCCGGGGATAGGTTACGAGCAGTACTTC
CASSTTPGIGYEQYF